Listed here are 26 T cell receptor beta chains from one sample, sequenced in a study of cytomegalovirus exposure and HLA in healthy donors. It was with 60 Vbeta and 13 Jbeta primers that the PCR ran. Libraries were prepared by immunoSEQ multiplex PCR; TCRdb keeps only in-frame clonotypes and omits some of them. This sample yields around 120,000 clones, of which approximately 84% are seen a single time; 2.7% belongs to the top ten. The specimen sequenced was PBMCs. The receptor set was obtained from a boy aged 2 to 10 in good health and CMV-seronegative.

This clone was seen a single time. The rearrangement joins TRBV19 to TRBJ2-3; 10 bases match TRBD2. This CDR3 spans 14 amino acids. Losses at the gene ends were 6 bases for V and 9 bases for J; bases not matched to a gene: 9. In germline, CDR1 is LNHDA, CDR2 SQIVND (reference sequence). The CDR3: CASSASGGSHTQYF. CDR3 bases: TGTGCCAGTAGCGCTAGCGGGGGTTCCCACACGCAGTATTTT.

This clone was counted once. The chain has TRBV7-8 and TRBJ2-6; 7 bases map to TRBD2. The germline V gene encodes CDR1 SGHVS and CDR2 FQNEAQ. This CDR3 is 19 amino acids long. The junction had 14 bases not matched to a gene; V was cut back by 6 bases and J by 0 bases. The CDR3 region is CASRQGGIILLSGANVLTF. CDR3 DNA sequence: TGTGCCAGCAGGCAGGGAGGGATAATTCTCCTCTCTGGGGCCAACGTCCTGACTTTC.

This rearrangement joins TRBV5-6 to TRBJ1-5, with D maybe TRBD1 (5 bases). CDR3 length equals 13 residues. Germline assignment: CDR1 SGHDT and CDR2 YYEEEE. V was clipped by 0 bases and J by 6 bases, with 7 bases between them. CDR3 DNA: TGTGCCAGCAGCTTGGTCGGGGGTCAGCCCCAGCATTTT. It is translated as CASSLVGGQPQHF.

V is TRBV7-9 and J is TRBJ2-1, with 8 positions matching TRBD2. Germline CDR1 and CDR2: SEHNR and FQNEAQ (reference sequence). This CDR3 spans 15 amino acids. V shed 3 bases, J shed 7 bases, and the junction held 8 bases outside the gene matches. CDR3 nucleotides: TGTGCCAGCAGCTTGCGGGGGGTCCCCAGGAATGAGCAGTTCTTC. Translated: CASSLRGVPRNEQFF.

This clone was seen just once. The rearrangement links TRBV30 to TRBJ2-5, with a possible D match to TRBD2 (5 bases). CDR1 and CDR2 from the germline V gene are GTSNPN and SVGIG (reference sequence). The CDR3 is made up of 12 amino acids. V gave up 5 bases and J gave up 2 bases, with 9 bases separating them. CDR3 coding DNA: TGTGCCTGGGACCGGGGACAAGAGACCCAGTACTTC. Amino acid sequence: CAWDRGQETQYF.

Only one count was recorded for this clone. At one of its ends the junction is not consistent with the germline gene, which may arise from a read error. The CDR3 reads CAGSVLQGYGYTF. CDR3 nucleotide sequence: TGTGCCGGCAGCGTACTCCAGGGCTATGGCTACACCTTC. This chain uses TRBV9 with TRBJ1-2; TRBD1 is a possible D gene (5 bases). This CDR3 has 13 residues. Per the germline V gene, CDR1 is SGDLS and CDR2 is YYNGEE.

The rearrangement uses TRBV27 and TRBJ1-6; 10 bases map to TRBD1. Germline V gene lookup returns CDR1 MNHEY and CDR2 SMNVEV (reference sequence). With V trimmed by 5 bases and J by 3 bases, 13 bases remained unmatched. CDR3 length: 19 amino acids. The CDR3 is CASSITGDRGFHYNSPLHF. As DNA, the CDR3 is TGTGCCAGCAGTATCACCGGGGACAGGGGATTCCACTATAATTCACCCCTCCACTTT.

This clone was detected only once. DNA of the CDR3: TGTGCCAGCAGTCAGGGAGCTTCGGGGGGACCCCAGCATTTT. This codes for CASSQGASGGPQHF. This chain connects TRBV6-5 to TRBJ1-5, with a possible D match to TRBD1 (5 bases). With 5 bases removed from V and 10 bases from J, the gap between germline ends came to 18 bases. The CDR3 has 14 residues. The germline gives CDR1 MNHEY, CDR2 SVGAGI.

This sequence joins TRBV7-3 and TRBJ2-3; D may be TRBD2 (7 bases). This CDR3 region has 15 residues. V was pared by 0 bases and J by 3 bases, with 10 bases between. CDR1 and CDR2 from the germline V gene are SGHTA and FQGTGA. DNA for the CDR3: TGTGCCAGCAGCTTAACGGGGGGGGCGACAGATACGCAGTATTTT. Its protein product is CASSLTGGATDTQYF. The full variable domain, completed using reference TRBV7-3 and TRBJ2-3, is GAGVSQTPSNKVTEKGKYVELRCDPISGHTALYWYRQSLGQGPEFLIYFQGTGAADDSGLPNDRFFAVRPEGSVSTLKIQRTERGDSAVYLCASSLTGGATDTQYFGPGTRLTVL.

The chain has TRBV4-3 and TRBJ2-1; D is undetermined. V was pared by 4 bases and J by 1 base, with 11 bases between. CDR1 LGHNA and CDR2 YSLEER come from the germline V gene. This CDR3 has 15 amino acids. This chain's CDR3 is CASSRRTESYNEQFF. The CDR3 nucleotides read TGCGCCAGCAGCCGCCGAACGGAGTCCTACAATGAGCAGTTCTTC.

The chain recombines TRBV6-6 with TRBJ1-1; 7 bases are a match to TRBD1. The CDR3 consists of 13 residues. Trimming at V came to 9 bases and at J to 7 bases, leaving 11 bases not matched to a gene. CDR1 is MNHNY, CDR2 SVGAGI, per germline (reference sequence). The CDR3 DNA reads as TGTGCCAGTTATCCGGGACAGAGAATTGAAGCTTTCTTT. It translates to CASYPGQRIEAFF.

V gene TRBV19 combines with J gene TRBJ1-2; no clear D gene. The CDR3 is 12 amino acids. Trimming removed 7 bases from V and 4 bases from J, with 10 bases in between. Germline V lookup: CDR1 LNHDA, CDR2 SQIVND (reference sequence). The CDR3 reads CASTLDGYGYTF. CDR3 DNA sequence: TGTGCCAGTACTCTAGACGGCTATGGCTACACCTTC.

The J gene is TRBJ2-3, the V gene TRBV5-4; TRBD2 agrees at 11 bases. The CDR3 spans 17 residues. Germline V CDR1 and CDR2: SGHNT, YYREEE (reference sequence). V was pared by 4 bases and J by 5 bases, with 12 bases of the junction left unmatched. Here the CDR3 DNA reads TGTGCCAGCAGCCGAGGGACTAGCGGAAACACGCTAGATACGCAGTATTTT. This codes for CASSRGTSGNTLDTQYF.

V usage is TRBV7-2 and J usage is TRBJ1-2; 7 bases are a match to TRBD1. V lost 5 bases, J lost 0 bases, and 15 bases stayed unmatched. The CDR3 covers 18 residues. The germline gives CDR1 SGHTA, CDR2 FQGNSA. The CDR3 region is CASSGVATGKSSNYGYTF. DNA of the CDR3: TGTGCCAGCAGCGGGGTGGCGACAGGGAAGTCCTCTAACTATGGCTACACCTTC.

The rearrangement joins TRBV27 to TRBJ2-7, with 7 bases that match TRBD1. This CDR3 has 15 residues. Germline lookup yields CDR1 MNHEY and CDR2 SMNVEV (reference sequence). The V segment lost 5 bases and the J segment 1 base; nucleotides outside the gene matches: 8. Here the CDR3 reads CASSPGTAISYEQYF. In DNA, the CDR3 is TGTGCCAGCAGTCCTGGGACAGCAATTTCCTACGAGCAGTACTTC.

J is TRBJ1-2 and V is TRBV19, with D possibly TRBD1 on 5 matching bases. The CDR3 loop spans 13 amino acids. Trimming cost V 4 bases and J 5 bases, with 11 bases left between them. Per the germline V gene, CDR1 is LNHDA and CDR2 is SQIVND (reference sequence). For the CDR3, the DNA is TGTGCCAGTAGTACATACGACAGATATGGCTACACCTTC. Protein: CASSTYDRYGYTF.

The chain combines TRBV19 with TRBJ1-5, with 8 bases aligning to TRBD1. The CDR3 spans 17 residues. Trimming took 5 bases from V and 5 from J; bases not matched to a gene: 14. Germline assignment: CDR1 LNHDA and CDR2 SQIVND (reference sequence). The CDR3 sequence: CASSDRDRFLSDQPQHF. The CDR3 DNA sequence: TGTGCCAGTAGTGACCGGGACAGGTTTTTATCTGATCAGCCCCAGCATTTT.

This chain connects TRBV19 to TRBJ1-1, with TRBD1 matching over 10 bases. The CDR3 is made up of 12 amino acids. Germline V CDR1 and CDR2: LNHDA, SQIVND (reference sequence). After removal of 7 bases from V and 5 bases from J, the junction contained 1 base not matched to a gene. For the CDR3, the DNA is TGTGCCAGTATGGGACAGGGGACTGAAGCTTTCTTT. It translates to CASMGQGTEAFF.

This clone was seen once. The chain combines TRBV5-6 with TRBJ2-5, with TRBD1 as a possible D gene (6 bases). Germline CDR1 reads SGHDT; CDR2 reads YYEEEE. V was shortened by 5 bases and J by 2 bases, with 19 bases between the two germline ends. The CDR3 consists of 16 residues. CDR3 amino acids: CASSLPTGQDQETQYF. The CDR3 nucleotides are TGTGCCAGCAGTTTACCCACGGGACAAGATCAAGAGACCCAGTACTTC.

The rearrangement joins TRBV5-1 to TRBJ2-1, with 7 positions matching TRBD1. The CDR3 totals 13 residues. Losses at the gene ends were 2 bases for V and 9 bases for J; bases not matched to a gene: 5. Germline V lookup: CDR1 SGHRS, CDR2 YFSETQ. The CDR3 nucleotides are TGCGCCAGCAGCTTCCTCAGGGGGATTGAGCAGTTCTTC. This gives the protein CASSFLRGIEQFF. Complete variable domain (other parts from reference TRBV5-1 and TRBJ2-1): KAGVTQTPRYLIKTRGQQVTLSCSPISGHRSVSWYQQTPGQGLQFLFEYFSETQRNKGNFPGRFSGRQFSNSRSEMNVSTLELGDSALYLCASSFLRGIEQFFGPGTRLTVL.

The chain employs TRBV4-1 and TRBJ1-2; 9 bases map to TRBD1. From germline, CDR1 is MGHRA and CDR2 YSYEKL. Trimming removed 4 bases from V and 5 bases from J; junction bases left unmatched: 5. The length of the CDR3 is 14 residues. The CDR3 bases are TGCGCCAGCAGCCCCACAGGGGGCGATTATGGCTACACCTTC. Translating it yields CASSPTGGDYGYTF.

This rearrangement joins TRBV18 to TRBJ2-1, with D maybe TRBD2 (6 bases). Germline V lookup: CDR1 KGHSH, CDR2 LQKENI. This CDR3 has 13 amino acids. Trimming took off 3 bases at V and 8 bases at J, with 11 bases between the two ends. CDR3 in amino acids: CASSPSLADEQFF. The CDR3 nucleotides are TGTGCCAGCTCACCTTCACTAGCAGATGAGCAGTTCTTC.

The CDR3 DNA is TGTGCCAGCAATAGGGAGGGAAGCTCTGGAAACACCATATATTTT. It encodes CASNREGSSGNTIYF. The rearrangement joins TRBV6-1 to TRBJ1-3; D is unclear. The germline CDR1 and CDR2 sequences are MNHNS and SASEGT. This CDR3 has 15 amino acids. V lost 7 bases and J 0 bases, leaving 13 bases between the germline ends.

This clone appeared a single time. The chain is built from TRBV6-5 and TRBJ2-1, with 10 bases matching TRBD2. This CDR3 has 16 amino acids. Germline values: CDR1 MNHEY, CDR2 SVGAGI. The V and J ends lost 4 bases and 10 bases, in that order; junction bases with no gene match: 13. CDR3 nucleotides: TGTGCCAGCAGTTCCACAGCGGGAGGGCCGGTTCGGGAGCAGTTCTTC. Translating gives CASSSTAGGPVREQFF.

The rearrangement uses TRBV9 and TRBJ2-5, with 11 bases fitting TRBD2. Unmatched junction bases numbered 11, after V lost 2 bases and J lost 5 bases. Germline V gives CDR1 SGDLS, CDR2 YYNGEE. This CDR3 comprises 17 residues. The CDR3 here is CASSVTTSGRVGETQYF. In nucleotides, the CDR3 is TGTGCCAGCAGCGTTACAACTAGCGGGAGAGTGGGGGAGACCCAGTACTTC.

The rearrangement uses TRBV7-2 and TRBJ2-2, with 9 positions matching TRBD1. V lost 8 bases, J lost 2 bases, and 6 bases stayed unmatched. The CDR3 length is 15 residues. Germline CDR1 is SGHTA and CDR2 is FQGNSA. The CDR3 protein is CASSPGQGNTGELFF. In DNA, the CDR3 is TGTGCCAGCTCTCCGGGACAGGGTAACACCGGGGAGCTGTTTTTT.